The TCR beta chain described here comes from a study of post-analysis software for immune sequencing data. Findings and caveats of the study: A few TRBV segments occurring more often in patients than controls included TRBV5-6, TRBV5-1 and TRBV20-1.

Every TCR beta cDNA library bore unique molecular identifiers. TCRdb recomputed calls from the PCR reads with MiXCR, one row per CDR3 protein. Among about 820,000 distinct CDR3 sequences listed, roughly 58% were seen once. Germline CDR1 WSHSY, CDR2 SAAADI. CDR3 length: 14 amino acids. Unmatched junction bases numbered 10, after V lost 7 bases and J lost 9 bases. To note about this clonotype: Its specificity is unknown.

The sample consisted of blood. The clonotype comes from a girl aged 10-17 years with multiple sclerosis. This chain joins TRBV10-2 and TRBJ2-1; 9 nucleotides agree with TRBD1. The CDR3 protein is CASMKGQGYGEQFF. The CDR3 region has the DNA TGCGCCAGCATGAAGGGACAGGGATATGGTGAGCAGTTCTTC.